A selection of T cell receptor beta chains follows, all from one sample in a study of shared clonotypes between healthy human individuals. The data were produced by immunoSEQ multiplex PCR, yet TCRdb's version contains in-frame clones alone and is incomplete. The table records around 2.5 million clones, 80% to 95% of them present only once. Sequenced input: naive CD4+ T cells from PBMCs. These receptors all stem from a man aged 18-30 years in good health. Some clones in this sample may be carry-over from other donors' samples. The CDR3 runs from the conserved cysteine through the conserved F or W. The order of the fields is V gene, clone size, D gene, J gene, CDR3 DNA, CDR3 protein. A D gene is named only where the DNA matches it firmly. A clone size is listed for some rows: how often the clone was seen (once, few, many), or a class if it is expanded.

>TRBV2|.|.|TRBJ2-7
TGTGCCAGCAGTTTTCCGGGACGCCCCTACGAGCAGTACTTC
CASSFPGRPYEQYF
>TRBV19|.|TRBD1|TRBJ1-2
TGTGCCAGTAGTCGCGCCGGGACAGGGTACTATGGCTACACCTTC
CASSRAGTGYYGYTF
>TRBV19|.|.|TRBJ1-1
TGTGCCAGTAGCGGTGACAGGCAGGGCACTGAAGCTTTCTTT
CASSGDRQGTEAFF
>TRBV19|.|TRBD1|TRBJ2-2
TGTGCCACTCGGGGACAGGCCTCGAACACCGGGGAGCTGTTTTTT
CATRGQASNTGELFF
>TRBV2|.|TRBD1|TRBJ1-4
TGTGCCAGCAGTGGACAGGGGATTAATGAAAAACTGTTTTTT
CASSGQGINEKLFF
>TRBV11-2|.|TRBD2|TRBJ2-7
TGTGCCAGCAGCTTAGATGGGCACAGATGGAGCGGGATAATCAACGAGCAGTACTTC
CASSLDGHRWSGIINEQYF
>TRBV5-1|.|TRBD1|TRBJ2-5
TGCGCCAGCAGCACGGGACAGGGAGAAGAGACCCAGTACTTC
CASSTGQGEETQYF
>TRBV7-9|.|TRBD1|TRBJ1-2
TGTGCCAGCAGCTCGGGACAGTTCTATGGCTACACCTTC
CASSSGQFYGYTF
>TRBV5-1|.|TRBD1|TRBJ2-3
TGCGCCAGCAGCTCTGGGACAGGGAGGACAGATACGCAGTATTTT
CASSSGTGRTDTQYF
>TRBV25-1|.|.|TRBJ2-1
TGTGCCAGCAGTGGTGTTAGTTTATACAATGAGCAGTTCTTC
CASSGVSLYNEQFF
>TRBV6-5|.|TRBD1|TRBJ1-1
TGTGCCAGCAGTTACCGACAGGGAGGAACTGAAGCTTTCTTT
CASSYRQGGTEAFF
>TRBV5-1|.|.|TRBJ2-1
TGCGCCAGCAGCTCACGATCGGGAAACAATGAGCAGTTCTTC
CASSSRSGNNEQFF
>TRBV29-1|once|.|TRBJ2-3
TGCAGCGTTGAGCTGGTACAGGGCACAGATACGCAGTATTTT
CSVELVQGTDTQYF
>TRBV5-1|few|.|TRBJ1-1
TGCGCCAGCAGCTTAGAAGGGGTTGAAGCTTTCTTT
CASSLEGVEAFF
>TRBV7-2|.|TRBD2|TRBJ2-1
TGTGCCAGCAGCCCGGGACTAGCGGGACTCCGTTACAATGAGCAGTTCTTC
CASSPGLAGLRYNEQFF
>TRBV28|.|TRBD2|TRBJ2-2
TGTGCCAGCAGAGGGCGGGAGCTGGGCACCGGGGAGCTGTTTTTT
CASRGRELGTGELFF
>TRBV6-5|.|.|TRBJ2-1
TGTGCCAGCAGTTACTCCCCTAGCGACTCCTACAATGAGCAGTTCTTC
CASSYSPSDSYNEQFF
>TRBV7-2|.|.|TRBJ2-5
TGTGCCAGCAGCTTTGTCGGGGGCGGACAAGAGACCCAGTACTTC
CASSFVGGGQETQYF
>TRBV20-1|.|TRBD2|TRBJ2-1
TGCAGTCGGACTAGCAATGAGCAGTTCTTC
CSRTSNEQFF
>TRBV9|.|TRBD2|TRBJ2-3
TGTGCCAGCAGCGTAGGACTAGCGGAGAGCACAGATACGCAGTATTTT
CASSVGLAESTDTQYF
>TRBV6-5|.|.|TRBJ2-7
TGTGCCAGCAGTTACTCGTTCCAGCACTCCTACGAGCAGTACTTC
CASSYSFQHSYEQYF
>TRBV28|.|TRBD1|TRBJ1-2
TGTGCCAGCAGTTTATCTTCCCCGGGACAGGGGCCCTATGGCTACACCTTC
CASSLSSPGQGPYGYTF
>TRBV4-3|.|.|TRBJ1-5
TGCGCCAGCAGCCAAGGCGGGTGGGCAAATCAGCCCCAGCATTTT
CASSQGGWANQPQHF
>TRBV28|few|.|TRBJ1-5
TGTGCCAGCGATCGGGGGTTTAGCAATCAGCCCCAGCATTTT
CASDRGFSNQPQHF
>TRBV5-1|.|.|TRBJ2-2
TGCGCCAGCAGCTTGTCCAGGGTAGACACCGGGGAGCTGTTTTTT
CASSLSRVDTGELFF
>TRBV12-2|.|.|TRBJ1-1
TGTGCAAGTCGCTTATTGGCAGGGGACACTGAAGCTTTCTTT
CASRLLAGDTEAFF
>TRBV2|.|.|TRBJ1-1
TGTGCCAGCAGTGAAGCCCCCGCCCCTGAAGCTTTCTTT
CASSEAPAPEAFF
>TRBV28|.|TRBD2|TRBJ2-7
TGTGCCAGCAGTTTTCTGGGGGGGACTTCGCAATTAGAGCAGTACTTC
CASSFLGGTSQLEQYF
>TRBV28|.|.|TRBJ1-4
TGTGCCAGCAGTTTCGTAGGTGCAACTAATGAAAAACTGTTTTTT
CASSFVGATNEKLFF
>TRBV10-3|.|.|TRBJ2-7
TGTGCCATCAGTGCCCGTTGGGGGAGCAGCTCCTACGAGCAGTACTTC
CAISARWGSSSYEQYF
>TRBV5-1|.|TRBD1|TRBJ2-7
TGCGCCAGCAGCCAGCCGGGACAGGGGGCTGTCGAGCAGTACTTC
CASSQPGQGAVEQYF
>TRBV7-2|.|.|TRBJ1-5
TGTGCCAGCAGCTTTGAGAGGGCCAGCAATCAGCCCCAGCATTTT
CASSFERASNQPQHF
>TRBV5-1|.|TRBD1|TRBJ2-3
TGCGCCAGCAGCTGGGGGACAGGGATAGATACGCAGTATTTT
CASSWGTGIDTQYF
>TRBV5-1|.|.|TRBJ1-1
TGCGCCAGCAGCTTCACAGGCACTGAAGCTTTCTTT
CASSFTGTEAFF
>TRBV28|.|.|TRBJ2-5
TGTGCCAGCAGTAAAAACAGAGGGACCTCAGGGGAGACCCAGTACTTC
CASSKNRGTSGETQYF
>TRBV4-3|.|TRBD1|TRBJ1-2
TGCGCCAGCAGCCAACTTTCAGGGGGACCTGGCTACACCTTC
CASSQLSGGPGYTF
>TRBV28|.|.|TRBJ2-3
TGTGCCACCCTACCAAGAGGGGCGGGAACGCAGTATTTT
CATLPRGAGTQYF
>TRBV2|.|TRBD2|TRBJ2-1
TGTGCCAGCATGCTGCTAGCGGGAAGACGGGTGGGCAATGAGCAGTTCTTC
CASMLLAGRRVGNEQFF
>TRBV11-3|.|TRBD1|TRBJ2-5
TGTGCCAGCAGCTCGCCCTTCGACAGGGGGAGAGAAGAGACCCAGTACTTC
CASSSPFDRGREETQYF
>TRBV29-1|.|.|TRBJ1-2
TGCAGCGTTGAGACCTCAAGGGCCTATGGCTACACCTTC
CSVETSRAYGYTF
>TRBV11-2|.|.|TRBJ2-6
TGTGCCAGCAGCTTAGGGCACGGACTCTCTGGGGCCAACGTCCTGACTTTC
CASSLGHGLSGANVLTF
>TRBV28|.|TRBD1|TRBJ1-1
TGTGCCAGCAGTCTCCGGACAGGGCAAGCTTTCTTT
CASSLRTGQAFF
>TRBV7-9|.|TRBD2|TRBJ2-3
TGTGCCAGCAGCTCACTATACCCTGGTGGCGGGAGAGCAGCAGATACGCAGTATTTT
CASSSLYPGGGRAADTQYF
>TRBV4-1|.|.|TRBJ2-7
TGCGCCAGCAGCCAAGGGCGAGTTGGGACTTCCGACTTCGAGCAGTACTTC
CASSQGRVGTSDFEQYF
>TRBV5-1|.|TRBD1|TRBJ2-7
TGCGCCAGCAGCTTGGGACAGGGGTTTTACGAGCAGTACTTC
CASSLGQGFYEQYF
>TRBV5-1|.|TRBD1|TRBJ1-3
TGCGCCAGCAGCTTGATGGGGGACAGGGGGCCGTGGTCTGGAAACACCATATATTTT
CASSLMGDRGPWSGNTIYF
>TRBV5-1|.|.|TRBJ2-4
TGCGCCAGCAGCTTGGGGACCGCCAGTAACATTCAGTACTTC
CASSLGTASNIQYF
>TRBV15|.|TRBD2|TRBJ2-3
TGTGCCACCAGCAGGGGGAGGATAGCGGGAGTCGTAGATACGCAGTATTTT
CATSRGRIAGVVDTQYF
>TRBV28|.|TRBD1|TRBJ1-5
TGTGCCAGCAGTACCCCGTTAGGGGGCGTTCAGCCCCAGCATTTT
CASSTPLGGVQPQHF
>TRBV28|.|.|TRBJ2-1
TGTGCCAGCAGTACCAGTCGACACGGCAATGAGCAGTTCTTC
CASSTSRHGNEQFF
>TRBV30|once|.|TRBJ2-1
TGTGCCTGGAGTGTAGGCTACCGGACAGCCTACAATGAGCAGTTCTTC
CAWSVGYRTAYNEQFF
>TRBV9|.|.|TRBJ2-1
TGTGCCAGCAGAAGGGACAATGAGCAGTTCTTC
CASRRDNEQFF
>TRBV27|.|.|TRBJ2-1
TGTGCCAGCAGTATCGCAGGGGTCTCCTACAATGAGCAGTTCTTC
CASSIAGVSYNEQFF